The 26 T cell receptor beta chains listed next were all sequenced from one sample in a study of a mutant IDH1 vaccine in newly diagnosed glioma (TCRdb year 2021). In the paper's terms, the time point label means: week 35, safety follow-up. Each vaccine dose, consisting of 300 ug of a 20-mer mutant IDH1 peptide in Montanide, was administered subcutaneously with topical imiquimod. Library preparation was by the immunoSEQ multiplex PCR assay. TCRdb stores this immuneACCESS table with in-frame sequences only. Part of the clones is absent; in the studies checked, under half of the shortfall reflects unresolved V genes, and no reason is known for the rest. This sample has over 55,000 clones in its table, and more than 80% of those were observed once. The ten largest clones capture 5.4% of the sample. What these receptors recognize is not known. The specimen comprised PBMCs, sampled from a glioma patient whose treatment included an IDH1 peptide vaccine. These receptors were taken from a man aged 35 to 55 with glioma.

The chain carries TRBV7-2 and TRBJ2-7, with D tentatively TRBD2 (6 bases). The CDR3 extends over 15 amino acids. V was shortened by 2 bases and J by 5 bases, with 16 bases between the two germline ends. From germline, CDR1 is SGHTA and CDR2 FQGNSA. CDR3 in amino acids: CASSLNGRGGNEQYF. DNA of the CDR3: TGTGCCAGCAGCTTAAATGGTAGGGGAGGCAACGAGCAGTACTTC.

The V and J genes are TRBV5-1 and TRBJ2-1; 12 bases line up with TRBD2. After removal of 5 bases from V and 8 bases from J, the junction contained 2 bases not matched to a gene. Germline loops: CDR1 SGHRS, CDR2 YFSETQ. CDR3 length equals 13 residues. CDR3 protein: CASRTSGRDEQFF. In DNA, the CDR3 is TGCGCCAGCAGGACTAGCGGGAGAGATGAGCAGTTCTTC. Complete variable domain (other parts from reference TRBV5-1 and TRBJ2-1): KAGVTQTPRYLIKTRGQQVTLSCSPISGHRSVSWYQQTPGQGLQFLFEYFSETQRNKGNFPGRFSGRQFSNSRSEMNVSTLELGDSALYLCASRTSGRDEQFFGPGTRLTVL.

DNA of the CDR3: TGTGCCAGCAGCTCAGCGGGAGGGTACTCACCCCTCCACTTT. This translates into CASSSAGGYSPLHF. This chain links TRBV7-2 with TRBJ1-6; D remains ambiguous. The CDR3 loop spans 14 amino acids. Germline V gene data show CDR1 as SGHTA and CDR2 as FQGNSA. The V end lost 4 bases, the J end lost 10 bases, and 14 bases lay between the germline ends.

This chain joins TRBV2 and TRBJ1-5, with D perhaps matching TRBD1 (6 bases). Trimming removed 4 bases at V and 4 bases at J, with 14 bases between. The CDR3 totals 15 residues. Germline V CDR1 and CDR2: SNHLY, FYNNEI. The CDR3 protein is CASSGETGGNQPQHF. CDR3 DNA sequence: TGTGCCAGCAGTGGGGAGACAGGAGGGAATCAGCCCCAGCATTTT.

The CDR3 spells CASSRGGGNQPQHF. The CDR3 region has the DNA TGTGCCAGCAGCCGGGGGGGAGGGAATCAGCCCCAGCATTTT. This rearrangement joins TRBV7-6 to TRBJ1-5, with D tentatively TRBD1 (5 bases). Germline CDR1 and CDR2: SGHVS and FNYEAQ. Trimming removed 5 bases at V and 4 bases at J, with 12 bases between. The CDR3 is 14 residues long.

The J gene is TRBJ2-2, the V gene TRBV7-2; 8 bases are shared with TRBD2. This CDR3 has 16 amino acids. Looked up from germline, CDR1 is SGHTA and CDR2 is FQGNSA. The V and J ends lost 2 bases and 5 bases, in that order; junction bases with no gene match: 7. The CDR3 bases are TGTGCCAGCAGCTTATCCGGCGGGAGGAAAACCGGGGAGCTGTTTTTT. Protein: CASSLSGGRKTGELFF. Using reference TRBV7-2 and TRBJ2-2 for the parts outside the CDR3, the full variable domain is GAGVSQSPSNKVTEKGKDVELRCDPISGHTALYWYRQSLGQGLEFLIYFQGNSAPDKSGLPSDRFSAERTGGSVSTLTIQRTQQEDSAVYLCASSLSGGRKTGELFFGEGSRLTVL.

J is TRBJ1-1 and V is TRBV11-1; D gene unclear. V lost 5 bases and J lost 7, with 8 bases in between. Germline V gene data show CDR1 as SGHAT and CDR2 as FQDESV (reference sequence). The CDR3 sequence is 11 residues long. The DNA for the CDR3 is TGTGCCAGCAGCGACGGAGATGAAGCTTTCTTT. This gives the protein CASSDGDEAFF.

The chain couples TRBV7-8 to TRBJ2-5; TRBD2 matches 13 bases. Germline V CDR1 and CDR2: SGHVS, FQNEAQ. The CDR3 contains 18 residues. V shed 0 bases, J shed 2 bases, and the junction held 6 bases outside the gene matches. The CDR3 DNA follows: TGTGCCAGCAGCTTAGCGCCACTAGCGGGGGGGAAGCAAGAGACCCAGTACTTC. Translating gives CASSLAPLAGGKQETQYF.

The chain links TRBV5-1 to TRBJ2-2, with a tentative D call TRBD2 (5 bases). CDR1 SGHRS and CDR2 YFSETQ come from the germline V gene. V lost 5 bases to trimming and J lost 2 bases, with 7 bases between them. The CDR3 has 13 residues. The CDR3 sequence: CASRRDNTGELFF. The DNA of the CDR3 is TGCGCCAGCAGGAGGGATAACACCGGGGAGCTGTTTTTT.

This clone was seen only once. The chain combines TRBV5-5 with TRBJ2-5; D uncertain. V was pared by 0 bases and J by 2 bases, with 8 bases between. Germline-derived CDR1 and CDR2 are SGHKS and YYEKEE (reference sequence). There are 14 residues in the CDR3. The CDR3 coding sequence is TGTGCCAGCAGCTTGGTGGGGTTTCAAGAGACCCAGTACTTC. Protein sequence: CASSLVGFQETQYF.

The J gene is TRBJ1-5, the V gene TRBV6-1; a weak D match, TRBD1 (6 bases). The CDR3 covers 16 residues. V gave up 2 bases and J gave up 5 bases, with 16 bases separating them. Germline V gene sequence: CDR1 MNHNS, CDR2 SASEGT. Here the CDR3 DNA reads TGTGCCAGCAGTGAATATGGGGGGCGATCAGATCAGCCCCAGCATTTT. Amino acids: CASSEYGGRSDQPQHF.

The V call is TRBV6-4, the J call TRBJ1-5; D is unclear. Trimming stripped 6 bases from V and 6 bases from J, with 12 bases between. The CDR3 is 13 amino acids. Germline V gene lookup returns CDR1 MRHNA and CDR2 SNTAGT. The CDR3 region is CASSPEVSQPQHF. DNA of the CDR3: TGTGCCAGCAGCCCAGAAGTTAGTCAGCCCCAGCATTTT.

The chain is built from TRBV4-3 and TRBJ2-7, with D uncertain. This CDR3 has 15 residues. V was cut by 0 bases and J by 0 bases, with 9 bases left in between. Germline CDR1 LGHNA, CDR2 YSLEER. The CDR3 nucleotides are TGCGCCAGCAGCCAAGATCGGAGCGACTCCTACGAGCAGTACTTC. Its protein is CASSQDRSDSYEQYF.

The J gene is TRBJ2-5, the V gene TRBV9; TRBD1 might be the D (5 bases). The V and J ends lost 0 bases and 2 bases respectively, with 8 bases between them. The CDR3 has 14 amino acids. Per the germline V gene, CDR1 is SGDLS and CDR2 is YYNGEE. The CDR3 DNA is TGTGCCAGCAGCGTAGGCCCAGGGCAAGAGACCCAGTACTTC. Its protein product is CASSVGPGQETQYF.

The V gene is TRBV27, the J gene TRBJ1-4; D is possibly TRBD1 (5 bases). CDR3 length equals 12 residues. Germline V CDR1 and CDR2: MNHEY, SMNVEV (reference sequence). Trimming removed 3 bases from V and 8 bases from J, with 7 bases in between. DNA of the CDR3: TGTGCCAGCAGTTTTGGGGGAGAAAAACTGTTTTTT. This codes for CASSFGGEKLFF.

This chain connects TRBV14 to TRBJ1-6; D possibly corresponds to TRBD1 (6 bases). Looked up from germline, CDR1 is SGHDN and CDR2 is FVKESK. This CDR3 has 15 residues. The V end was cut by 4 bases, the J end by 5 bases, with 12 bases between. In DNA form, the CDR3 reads TGTGCCAGCAGCCTCACGGACAGTCATAATTCACCCCTCCACTTT. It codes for CASSLTDSHNSPLHF.

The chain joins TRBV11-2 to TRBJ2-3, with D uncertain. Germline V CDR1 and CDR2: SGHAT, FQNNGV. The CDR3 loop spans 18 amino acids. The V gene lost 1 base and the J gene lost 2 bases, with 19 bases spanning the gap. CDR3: CASSLVGPGSPATDTQYF. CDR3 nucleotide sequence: TGTGCCAGCAGCTTAGTCGGCCCTGGATCGCCGGCCACAGATACGCAGTATTTT.

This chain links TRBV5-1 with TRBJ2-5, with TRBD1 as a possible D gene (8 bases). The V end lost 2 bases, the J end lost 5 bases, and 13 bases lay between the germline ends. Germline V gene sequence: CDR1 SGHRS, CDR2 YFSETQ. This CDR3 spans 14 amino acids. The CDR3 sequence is CASSFGQGGETQYF. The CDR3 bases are TGCGCCAGCAGCTTTGGACAGGGAGGGGAGACCCAGTACTTC.

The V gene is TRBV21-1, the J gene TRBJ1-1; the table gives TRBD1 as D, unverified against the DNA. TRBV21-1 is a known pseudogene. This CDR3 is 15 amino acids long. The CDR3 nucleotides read TGTGCCAGCAGCCCCCCAGACACCCCGAACACTGAAGCTTTCTTT. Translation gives CASSPPDTPNTEAFF.

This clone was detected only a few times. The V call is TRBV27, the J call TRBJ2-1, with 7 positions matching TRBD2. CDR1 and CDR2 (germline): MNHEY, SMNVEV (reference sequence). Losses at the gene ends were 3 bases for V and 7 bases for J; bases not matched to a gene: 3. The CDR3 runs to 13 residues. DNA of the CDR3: TGTGCCAGCAGTTTGTGGCGGGAGAATGAGCAGTTCTTC. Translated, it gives CASSLWRENEQFF.

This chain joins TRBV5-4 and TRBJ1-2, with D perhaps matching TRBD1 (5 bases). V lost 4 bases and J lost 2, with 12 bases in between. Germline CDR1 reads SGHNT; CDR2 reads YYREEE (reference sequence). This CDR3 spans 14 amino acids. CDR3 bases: TGTGCCAGCAGCCCCGGGGGGGGGAACTATGGCTACACCTTC. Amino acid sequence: CASSPGGGNYGYTF.

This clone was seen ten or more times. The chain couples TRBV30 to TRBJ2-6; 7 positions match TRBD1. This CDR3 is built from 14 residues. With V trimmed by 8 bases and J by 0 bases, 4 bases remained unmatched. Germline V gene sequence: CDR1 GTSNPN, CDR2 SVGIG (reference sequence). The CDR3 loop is CARTGDSGANVLTF. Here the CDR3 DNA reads TGTGCCAGAACAGGGGACTCTGGGGCCAACGTCCTGACTTTC.

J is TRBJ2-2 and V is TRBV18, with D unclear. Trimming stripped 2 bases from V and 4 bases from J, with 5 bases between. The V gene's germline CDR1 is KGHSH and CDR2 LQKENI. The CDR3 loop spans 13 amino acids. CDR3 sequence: CASSPGITGELFF. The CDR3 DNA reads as TGTGCCAGCTCACCAGGTATCACCGGGGAGCTGTTTTTT.

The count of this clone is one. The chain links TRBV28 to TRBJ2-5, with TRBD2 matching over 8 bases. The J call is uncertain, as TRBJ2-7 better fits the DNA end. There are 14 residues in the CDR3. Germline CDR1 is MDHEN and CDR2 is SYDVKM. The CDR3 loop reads CATSFSGKTYEQYF. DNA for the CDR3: TGTGCCACCAGCTTTAGCGGGAAAACCTACGAGCAGTACTTC.

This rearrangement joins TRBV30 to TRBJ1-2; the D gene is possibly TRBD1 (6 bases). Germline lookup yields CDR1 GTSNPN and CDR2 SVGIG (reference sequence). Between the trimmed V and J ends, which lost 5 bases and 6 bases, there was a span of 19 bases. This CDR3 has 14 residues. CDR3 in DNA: TGTGCCTGGGAGAGGGGCAGGGGAGGACATGGCTACACCTTC. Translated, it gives CAWERGRGGHGYTF.

The DNA for the CDR3 is TGCGCCAGCAGCCAAGATCTTTTCAGGGACCACTCTGGGGCCAACGTCCTGACTTTC. Amino acids: CASSQDLFRDHSGANVLTF. The rearrangement joins TRBV4-3 to TRBJ2-6; D possibly matches TRBD1 or TRBD2 (5 bases each). Germline lookup yields CDR1 LGHNA and CDR2 YSLEER. The CDR3 loop spans 19 amino acids. The ends were cut back, 0 bases at V and 0 bases at J, with 15 bases in the middle.